This is a list of T cell receptor beta chains from one sample in a study of T cell responses to AZD1222 COVID-19 vaccine. Using immunoSEQ multiplex PCR, the repertoire was profiled, and TCRdb retains in-frame clones only, with some absent. The data contain tens of thousands of clones, around nine tenths of them singletons. Sequenced here: peripheral blood, sampled on day 0 of MenACWY control vaccination. The receptors originated from an adult in good health. Both conserved end residues are part of each CDR3. A D gene is named only where the DNA matches it firmly. Expanded clones get a size class; other rows say once, few or many, or leave the size out.

V gene	clone size	D gene	J gene	CDR3 DNA	CDR3 protein
TRBV6-5	.	.	TRBJ1-2	TGTGCCAGCACTCCCAGTGGGGGTTCAGGAGGCTACACCTTC	CASTPSGGSGGYTF
TRBV4-1	.	TRBD2	TRBJ2-7	TGCGCCAGCAGCCAGGACGGACTAGCGGGGCGCTACGAGCAGTACTTC	CASSQDGLAGRYEQYF
TRBV4-3	.	.	TRBJ1-1	TGCGCCAGCAGCCACCAGTCCCCGCACAGGGCCTCGAACACTGAAGCTTTCTTT	CASSHQSPHRASNTEAFF
TRBV18	few	TRBD1	TRBJ1-2	TGTGCCAGCTCACCGCCCGGGACAGGGATCTATGGCTACACCTTC	CASSPPGTGIYGYTF
TRBV7-8	.	.	TRBJ2-3	TGTGCCAGCAGCCCCCTGTCCGGGGCAGATACGCAGTATTTT	CASSPLSGADTQYF
TRBV5-8	.	TRBD1	TRBJ2-7	TGTGCCACAAACGACAGGGGGCGGGTTTACGAGCAGTACTTC	CATNDRGRVYEQYF
TRBV27	.	.	TRBJ2-7	TGTGCCAGCAGTTTGTGGGGCAGGGCGTACGAGCAGTACTTC	CASSLWGRAYEQYF
TRBV18	.	.	TRBJ1-2	TGTGCCAGCTCACCCGGGACGGAGTATGGCTACACCTTC	CASSPGTEYGYTF
TRBV19	.	TRBD1	TRBJ2-7	TGTGCCAGTAGTATAGGGACAGGGTCAAGCCACGAGCAGTACTTC	CASSIGTGSSHEQYF
TRBV6-1	.	.	TRBJ1-1	TGTGCCAGCAGTGAATGGGCAGGCACTGAAGCTTTCTTT	CASSEWAGTEAFF
TRBV10-3	once	TRBD1	TRBJ1-3	TGTGCCATCAGCCCCGGACAGGGAGGAAACACCATATATTTT	CAISPGQGGNTIYF
TRBV25-1	.	TRBD1	TRBJ2-2	TGTGCCAGCAGTAAACTGGGGACAGACGCCGGGGAGCTGTTTTTT	CASSKLGTDAGELFF
TRBV7-9	once	.	TRBJ2-7	TGTGCCAGCAGGAGGGGGGGCGAGAGCTCCTACGAGCAGTACTTC	CASRRGGESSYEQYF
TRBV4-2	once	TRBD1	TRBJ1-1	TGTGCCAGCAGCCAAGCGCGGAGACAGGGGGCGGGTTTGGGCACTGAAGCTTTCTTT	CASSQARRQGAGLGTEAFF
TRBV6-5	.	TRBD1	TRBJ1-3	TGTGCCAGCAGTTCCGGACAGGGGGCGAACGGAAACACCATATATTTT	CASSSGQGANGNTIYF
TRBV27	.	TRBD1	TRBJ1-1	TGTGCCAGCAGTCAGATACAGGGGATGAACACTGAAGCTTTCTTT	CASSQIQGMNTEAFF
TRBV9	once	.	TRBJ2-3	TGTGCCAGCAGCGTAGCGGTGACTAGAGGCACAGATACGCAGTATTTT	CASSVAVTRGTDTQYF
TRBV19	.	TRBD2	TRBJ2-2	TGTGCCAGTAGTAGCGGGGGGGCCCCGGCCGGGGAGCTGTTTTTT	CASSSGGAPAGELFF
TRBV7-9	.	.	TRBJ1-5	TGTGCCAGCAGCTTAGGGAATAGCAATCAGCCCCAGCATTTT	CASSLGNSNQPQHF
TRBV5-6	.	TRBD1	TRBJ2-5	TGTGCCAGCAGCCAAACAGGGGTGGGGACAGAGACCCAGTACTTC	CASSQTGVGTETQYF
TRBV19	.	.	TRBJ1-4	TGTGCCAGTAGTATAGAAGGACAGCCTAATGAAAAACTGTTTTTT	CASSIEGQPNEKLFF
TRBV4-3	.	.	TRBJ1-4	TGCGCCAGCAGCCAAGATCGGGGAAGAAAACTGTTTTTT	CASSQDRGRKLFF
TRBV19	.	TRBD2	TRBJ2-3	TGTGCCAGTAGTATAGAACTAGCGGGGCTCAGTGAAGATACGCAGTATTTT	CASSIELAGLSEDTQYF
TRBV7-9	.	TRBD2	TRBJ2-7	TGTGCCAGCAGCTTACCCATCGGGGGGAGCTCCTACGAGCAGTACTTC	CASSLPIGGSSYEQYF
TRBV10-3	.	.	TRBJ2-1	TGTGCCATCAGAACAGGGGACTACCCCTACAATGAGCAGTTCTTC	CAIRTGDYPYNEQFF
TRBV19	.	TRBD2	TRBJ2-7	TGTGCCAGTAGTATACCCCCGGGACTAGCCTTAACCTTCTCCTACGAGCAGTACTTC	CASSIPPGLALTFSYEQYF
TRBV4-3	.	.	TRBJ1-2	TGCGCCAGCAGCCAAGATACCTCCCCTAACTATGGCTACACCTTC	CASSQDTSPNYGYTF
TRBV10-3	.	.	TRBJ2-1	TGTGCCATCAGTGAGCCGCCGGACAGGAGGGGCAATGAGCAGTTCTTC	CAISEPPDRRGNEQFF
TRBV5-1	.	TRBD2	TRBJ2-3	TGCGCCAGCAGCTCTAGCGGGAGCGTCACAGATACGCAGTATTTT	CASSSSGSVTDTQYF
TRBV4-2	.	TRBD1	TRBJ2-2	TGTGCCAGCAGCCCCGGGACAGGGGCCAACACCGGGGAGCTGTTTTTT	CASSPGTGANTGELFF
TRBV5-1	.	TRBD1	TRBJ2-1	TGCGCCAGCAGCTTAGCCCCCGGGACAGGGTACAATGAGCAGTTCTTC	CASSLAPGTGYNEQFF
TRBV10-3	.	TRBD2	TRBJ2-3	TGTGCCATCAGTGCTGGGACTAGCGGGGGGGCGGGCACAGATACGCAGTATTTT	CAISAGTSGGAGTDTQYF
TRBV12-3/TRBV12-4	.	.	TRBJ1-2	TGTGCCAGCACCTTGGGGTTAGGCTACACCTTC	CASTLGLGYTF
TRBV14	once	.	TRBJ1-3	TGTGCCAGCGCATCGGGCACCATATATTTT	CASASGTIYF
TRBV7-2	.	TRBD1	TRBJ1-1	TGTGCCAGCAGCTTATGGGCAGGGGGGACCCCTGAAGCTTTCTTT	CASSLWAGGTPEAFF
TRBV10-3	.	.	TRBJ1-6	TGTGCCATCAGTGATGGGTCAGGGAGTTCACCCCTCCACTTT	CAISDGSGSSPLHF
TRBV6-6	.	.	TRBJ1-3	TGTGCCAGCAGACTACGGACTGATTTGGACACCATATATTTT	CASRLRTDLDTIYF
TRBV6-2/TRBV6-3	.	.	TRBJ1-6	TGTGCCAGCAGTCCGGGGTTAGGGGATTCACCCCTCCACTTT	CASSPGLGDSPLHF
TRBV29-1	.	.	TRBJ1-1	TGCAGCGTTGAAGGGCAATCCGGCACTGAAGCTTTCTTT	CSVEGQSGTEAFF
TRBV7-9	.	.	TRBJ1-3	TGTGCCAGCAGCTTAGCGCAAGGAGGAAACACCATATATTTT	CASSLAQGGNTIYF
TRBV19	.	.	TRBJ1-5	TGTGCCAGTAGCTTCCAGGGAGATAGCAATCAGCCCCAGCATTTT	CASSFQGDSNQPQHF
TRBV7-9	.	.	TRBJ2-3	TGTGCCAGCAGCTTGGAGGACCCCACAGATACGCAGTATTTT	CASSLEDPTDTQYF
TRBV19	.	TRBD1	TRBJ1-6	TGTGCCGGAAGGACAGGGGGCCTTGATTCACCCCTCCACTTT	CAGRTGGLDSPLHF
TRBV6-5	.	TRBD1	TRBJ1-1	TGTGCCAGCACAAGCCCAGACAGGGGGCCCCGTGCTTTCTTT	CASTSPDRGPRAFF
TRBV5-8	.	.	TRBJ2-4	TGTGCCAGCAGCTTGGCCGGACAATCCTTAGCCAAAAACATTCAGTACTTC	CASSLAGQSLAKNIQYF
TRBV6-5	.	TRBD1	TRBJ2-5	TGTGCCAGCAAGTACTGGGACAGGGGTCAAGAGACCCAGTACTTC	CASKYWDRGQETQYF
TRBV2	.	TRBD1	TRBJ2-6	TGTGCCAGCAGTCGGGACAGGCTCTCTGGGGCCAACGTCCTGACTTTC	CASSRDRLSGANVLTF
TRBV7-9	.	TRBD1	TRBJ2-7	TGTGCCAGCAGCTTAGCGCCGGGGACAGGGAACGCCTACGAGCAGTACTTC	CASSLAPGTGNAYEQYF
TRBV12-3/TRBV12-4	once	TRBD1	TRBJ1-2	TGTGCCAGCATCAAGGGACAGGGTAGAGGCTACACCTTC	CASIKGQGRGYTF
TRBV28	.	.	TRBJ2-7	TGTGCCAGCAGTCCCCACCAGCTGTGGGGTAAGGAGCAGTACTTC	CASSPHQLWGKEQYF
TRBV5-4	.	.	TRBJ2-1	TGTGCCAGCAGCCCTTCGGTGCAGGGGACCTACAATGAGCAGTTCTTC	CASSPSVQGTYNEQFF
TRBV28	.	.	TRBJ1-6	TGTGCCAGCAGGCCCGGGACCTATAATTCACCCCTCCACTTT	CASRPGTYNSPLHF
TRBV28	.	TRBD1	TRBJ1-6	TGTGCCAGCAGCCCACAGGGGAGGAATTCACCCCTCCACTTT	CASSPQGRNSPLHF
TRBV11-2	.	.	TRBJ1-6	TGTGCCAGCAGCCCCGGGTCAGATTCACCCCTCCACTTT	CASSPGSDSPLHF